This passage covers 8 T cell receptor beta chains from one sample sequenced in a study of tumor-infiltrating lymphocytes in oesophageal squamous cell carcinoma. TCRdb processed the PCR reads anew with MiXCR; each CDR3 protein has one entry. This table holds around 18,000 distinct CDR3 sequences, about 45% found once. The specimen sequenced was esophageal tumor tissue. These receptors were collected from a male donor with esophageal squamous cell carcinoma.

V gene TRBV7-6 combines with J gene TRBJ2-2; possibly TRBD2 for D (6 bases). Per the germline V gene, CDR1 is SGHVS and CDR2 is FNYEAQ. This CDR3 comprises 13 residues. The germline V and J ends were trimmed by 5 bases and 7 bases, with 11 bases remaining between them. The CDR3 DNA follows: TGTGCCAGCAGCATTAGCGGAATCGGGGAGCTGTTTTTT. Translation gives CASSISGIGELFF.

This clonotype was detected ten times or more. The rearrangement joins TRBV19 to TRBJ2-7, with D uncertain. In germline, CDR1 is LNHDA, CDR2 SQIVND (reference sequence). The V and J ends lost 7 bases and 0 bases respectively, with 10 bases between them. The CDR3 consists of 13 residues. CDR3 amino acids: CASILPSSYEQYF. In nucleotides, the CDR3 is TGTGCCAGTATCCTACCGAGCTCCTACGAGCAGTACTTC.

This clonotype was detected a few times. The CDR3 DNA sequence: TGTGCCAGCAGCTTAGCCGGGCTAGCGGGAGGAAAAGAGACCCAGTACTTC. Translating it yields CASSLAGLAGGKETQYF. The chain links TRBV7-8 to TRBJ2-5; 11 bases map to TRBD2. J lost 3 bases, V lost 0 bases, and 6 bases had no gene match. The V gene's germline CDR1 is SGHVS and CDR2 FQNEAQ. There are 17 residues in the CDR3.

CDR3 sequence (DNA): TGTGCCAGCGAAGGACAGAGGCACACTGAAGCTTTCTTT. It translates to CASEGQRHTEAFF. V usage is TRBV6-1 and J usage is TRBJ1-1; TRBD1 might be the D (6 bases). V was clipped by 8 bases and J by 3 bases, with 13 bases between them. CDR1 and CDR2 from the germline V gene are MNHNS and SASEGT. This CDR3 spans 13 amino acids.

In this sample, this clonotype turned up a few times. A much larger clonotype is one base distant, so this may be a read error. The CDR3, as DNA: TGCGCCAGCAGGGGCGGGGGGAGCTCCTACAATGAGCAGTACTTC. As protein: CASRGGGSSYNEQYF. The chain links TRBV5-1 to TRBJ2-5, with TRBD2 matching over 8 bases. The CDR3 totals 15 residues. Germline assignment: CDR1 SGHRS and CDR2 YFSETQ. Trimming removed 5 bases from V and 11 bases from J; junction bases left unmatched: 17.

Ten or more counts support this clonotype. The CDR3 region has the DNA TGTGCCAGCAGTTTTAAATGGGACAGGAGCTATGGCTACACCTTC. Translated, it gives CASSFKWDRSYGYTF. The chain joins TRBV28 to TRBJ1-2, with 8 bases matching TRBD1. The ends lost 3 bases at V and 4 bases at J; junction bases unmatched: 7. Germline CDR1 reads MDHEN; CDR2 reads SYDVKM. The CDR3 is made up of 15 amino acids.

CDR3 sequence (DNA): TGTGCCAGCAGCGTCACTAGCGGGGTTAACAATGAGCAGTACTTC. This encodes CASSVTSGVNNEQYF. The chain carries TRBV7-2 and TRBJ2-7; 10 bases fit TRBD2. This CDR3 comprises 15 residues. Trimming removed 5 bases from V and 7 bases from J; junction bases left unmatched: 11. CDR1 and CDR2 (germline): SGHTA, FQGNSA.

At least ten counts were recorded for this clonotype. The chain has TRBV19 and TRBJ1-1; D unresolved. From germline, CDR1 is LNHDA and CDR2 SQIVND (reference sequence). The CDR3 spans 13 residues. Trimming took 8 bases from V and 0 from J, leaving 10 bases between them. For the CDR3, the DNA is TGTGCCAGTCTGGGGTCTATGAACACTGAAGCTTTCTTT. This codes for CASLGSMNTEAFF. The whole variable domain, remainder taken from reference TRBV19 and TRBJ1-1, is DGGITQSPKYLFRKEGQNVTLSCEQNLNHDAMYWYRQDPGQGLRLIYYSQIVNDFQKGDIAEGYSVSREKKESFPLTVTSAQKNPTAFYLCASLGSMNTEAFFGQGTRLTVV.